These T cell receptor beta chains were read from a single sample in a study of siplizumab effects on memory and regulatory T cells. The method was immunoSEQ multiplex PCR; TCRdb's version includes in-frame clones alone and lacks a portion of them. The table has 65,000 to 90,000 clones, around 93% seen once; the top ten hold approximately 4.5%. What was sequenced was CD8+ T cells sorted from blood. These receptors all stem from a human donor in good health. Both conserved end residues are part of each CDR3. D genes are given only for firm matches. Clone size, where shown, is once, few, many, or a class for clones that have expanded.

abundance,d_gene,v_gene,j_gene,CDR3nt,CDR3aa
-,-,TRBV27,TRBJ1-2,TGTGCCAGCAGTTCCGGGGGGGGAGGGGACGGCTACACCTTC,CASSSGGGGDGYTF
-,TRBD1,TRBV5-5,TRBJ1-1,TGTGCCAGCAGCCGGACAGGCATGGACACTGAAGCTTTCTTT,CASSRTGMDTEAFF
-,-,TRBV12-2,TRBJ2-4,TGTGCAAGACAGGGGTTCAAAAACATTCAGTACTTC,CARQGFKNIQYF
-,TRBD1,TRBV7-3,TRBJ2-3,TGTGCCAGCAGCGAAAACAGGGGGATTAGCACAGATACGCAGTATTTT,CASSENRGISTDTQYF
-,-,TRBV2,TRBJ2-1,TGTGCGGAGGGGGCCGTAAATGAGCAGTTCTTC,CAEGAVNEQFF
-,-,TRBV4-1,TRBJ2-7,TGCGCCAGCAGCCAAGATGCTCCAGGGACCTACGAGCAGTACTTC,CASSQDAPGTYEQYF
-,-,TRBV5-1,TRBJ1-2,TGCGCCAGCAGCTTGGCTCCAGATAACTATGGCTACACCTTC,CASSLAPDNYGYTF
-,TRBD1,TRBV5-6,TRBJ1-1,TGTGCCAGCAGCTCTCCGTCGGAAAGGGGGCTAGAAGCTTTCTTT,CASSSPSERGLEAFF
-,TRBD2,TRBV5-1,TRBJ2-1,TGCGCCAGCAGCTGGACTAGCGGGGGTTACAATGAGCAGTTCTTC,CASSWTSGGYNEQFF
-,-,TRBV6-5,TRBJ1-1,TGTGCCAGCTCGCAGGGTATGAACACTGAAGCTTTCTTT,CASSQGMNTEAFF
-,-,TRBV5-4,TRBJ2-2,TGTGCCAGCAGCTTCAGGGAGAACACCGGGGAGCTGTTTTTT,CASSFRENTGELFF
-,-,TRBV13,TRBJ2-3,TGTGCCAGCAGCTTAGTCGAGGGTACGAGCACAGATACGCAGTATTTT,CASSLVEGTSTDTQYF
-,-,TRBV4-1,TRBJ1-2,TGCGCCAGCATGCCTCAAAACGGGGGGAGATGGGGCTACACCTTC,CASMPQNGGRWGYTF
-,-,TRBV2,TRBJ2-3,TGTGCCAGCAGTGAAAATTCCTTTGGAACCACAGATACGCAGTATTTT,CASSENSFGTTDTQYF
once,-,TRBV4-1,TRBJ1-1,TGCGCCAGCAGTCAAAGAGCCTTAACTGAAGCTTTCTTT,CASSQRALTEAFF
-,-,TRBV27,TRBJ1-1,TGTGCCAGCACGCGGACCCCGGAGACTGAAGCTTTCTTT,CASTRTPETEAFF
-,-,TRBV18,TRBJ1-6,TGTGCCAGCTCACCGGGGCAGGGCAATTCACCCCTCCACTTT,CASSPGQGNSPLHF
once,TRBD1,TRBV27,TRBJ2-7,TGTGCCAGCAGTAGGACAGGGTCAAACGCCTACGAGCAGTACTTC,CASSRTGSNAYEQYF
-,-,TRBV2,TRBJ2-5,TGTGCCAGCAATACAGGACAAATTCAAGAGACCCAGTACTTC,CASNTGQIQETQYF
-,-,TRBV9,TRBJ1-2,TGTGCCAGCAGCGAGGGGACGGGATATAACTATGGCTACACCTTC,CASSEGTGYNYGYTF
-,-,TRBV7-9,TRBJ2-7,TGTGCCAGCAGCTTAACGGCGGTTTACGAGCAGTACTTC,CASSLTAVYEQYF
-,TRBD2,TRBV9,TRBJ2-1,TGTGCCAGCAGCGTTAGCGGGGTGGGTTTGAATGAGCAGTTCTTC,CASSVSGVGLNEQFF
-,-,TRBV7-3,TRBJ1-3,TGTGCCAGCAGCTTACTGGGGGCATCTGGAAACACCATATATTTT,CASSLLGASGNTIYF
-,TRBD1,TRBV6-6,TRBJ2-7,TGTGCCAGCAGTTCCTCTCAGCAGGGGGCTGACGAGCAGTACTTC,CASSSSQQGADEQYF
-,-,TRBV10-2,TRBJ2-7,TGCGCCAGCAGCCCATCCTACGAGCAGTACTTC,CASSPSYEQYF
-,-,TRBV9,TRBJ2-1,TGTGCCAGCAGCGTGGGCGGGACCACGGGGAATGAGCAGTTCTTC,CASSVGGTTGNEQFF
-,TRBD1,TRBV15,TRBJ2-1,TGTGCCACCAGCCAAACCGGGACAGGGTCAGGTGAGCAGTTCTTC,CATSQTGTGSGEQFF
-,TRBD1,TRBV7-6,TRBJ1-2,TGTGCCAGCAGCTTAGCACAGGGGTTGAACTATGGCTACACCTTC,CASSLAQGLNYGYTF
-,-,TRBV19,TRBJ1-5,TGTGCCAGTATCCCACAGGATAGCAATCAGCCCCAGCATTTT,CASIPQDSNQPQHF
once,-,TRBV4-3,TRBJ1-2,TGCGCCAGCAGCCAAGATGCGAGACCCTCTAACTATGGCTACACCTTC,CASSQDARPSNYGYTF
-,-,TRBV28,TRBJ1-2,TGTGCCAGCAGTTTTTTCACAGGTGATGGCTACACCTTC,CASSFFTGDGYTF
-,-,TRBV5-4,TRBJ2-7,TGTGCCAGCAGCTTGGGGACTTACGGGGACGAGCAGTACTTC,CASSLGTYGDEQYF
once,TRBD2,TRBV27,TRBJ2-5,TGTGCCAGCAGTTTATCAAGCGGGGTGGGTGAGACCCAGTACTTC,CASSLSSGVGETQYF
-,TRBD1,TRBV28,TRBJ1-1,TGTGCCAGCAGTTTTCAGGGGGCCTTCACTGAAGCTTTCTTT,CASSFQGAFTEAFF
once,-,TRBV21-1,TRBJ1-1,TGTGCCAGCAGCCTTCTAACCGGGACAGCCGTCACTGAAGCTTTCTTT,CASSLLTGTAVTEAFF
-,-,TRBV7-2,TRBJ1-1,TGTGCCAGCAGCTTAGAGGGCGGGGCTGGGAACACTGAAGCTTTCTTT,CASSLEGGAGNTEAFF